This entry lists 15 T cell receptor beta chains sequenced from one sample in a study of shared clonotypes between healthy human individuals. Profiled with immunoSEQ multiplex PCR; TCRdb holds only in-frame clones, not every one. The sample lists 2 million to 2.5 million clones, roughly 93% occurring once. Sequencing used naive CD4+ T cells from PBMCs. Subset: CD45RA+ positively selected. The source of these receptors is a man between 18 and 29 years old in good health. Some clones in this sample may be carry-over from other donors' samples.

The V and J genes are TRBV9 and TRBJ1-4, with 8 positions matching TRBD1. With V trimmed by 0 bases and J by 12 bases, 16 bases remained unmatched. Germline CDR1 and CDR2: SGDLS and YYNGEE. There are 17 residues in the CDR3. CDR3 coding DNA: TGTGCCAGCAGCGTAGGAGGGGGACAGGCCTGGGTCGGGGAACTGTTTTTT. It codes for CASSVGGGQAWVGELFF.

Regarding this clone: Other DNA sequences in the sample encode the same CDR3. The CDR3 here is CASSPGLAESTDTQYF. DNA for the CDR3: TGCGCCAGCAGCCCCGGACTAGCGGAGAGCACAGATACGCAGTATTTT. V gene TRBV5-1 combines with J gene TRBJ2-3; 10 nucleotides agree with TRBD2. Trimming removed 4 bases from V and 0 bases from J; junction bases left unmatched: 5. In germline, CDR1 is SGHRS, CDR2 YFSETQ. The CDR3 is 16 amino acids.

The chain joins TRBV18 to TRBJ2-3, with D possibly being TRBD2 (6 bases). Per germline, CDR1 KGHSH and CDR2 LQKENI. The CDR3 spans 16 residues. The ends were cut back, 0 bases at V and 2 bases at J, with 12 bases in the middle. DNA of the CDR3: TGTGCCAGCTCACCACCGGGGGGAGCCTCCACAGATACGCAGTATTTT. Amino acid sequence: CASSPPGGASTDTQYF.

This clone was seen once. The chain is built from TRBV28 and TRBJ1-5; 9 bases fit TRBD1. CDR1 is MDHEN and CDR2 is SYDVKM in the germline V gene. The CDR3 consists of 14 residues. Trimming removed 6 bases from V and 10 bases from J; junction bases left unmatched: 10. The CDR3 DNA sequence: TGTGCCAGCAGGAGGGGGGACAGGGTCGACCCCCAGCATTTT. Encoded protein: CASRRGDRVDPQHF.

The J gene is TRBJ2-4, the V gene TRBV30, with TRBD2 identical over 7 bases. The J segment lost 4 bases and the V segment lost 3 bases, leaving 6 bases of the junction unmatched. In germline, CDR1 is GTSNPN, CDR2 SVGIG (reference sequence). The CDR3 consists of 14 residues. The CDR3 DNA reads TGTGCCTGGAGCATCGGGGGAGGGAAAAACATTCAGTACTTC. This encodes CAWSIGGGKNIQYF.

CDR3 in amino acids: CASQLNSRGTEQYF. The CDR3 nucleotides read TGTGCCAGCCAACTTAACTCCAGGGGGACCGAGCAGTACTTC. The rearrangement uses TRBV11-2 and TRBJ2-7; the match to TRBD1 covers 7 bases. CDR1 and CDR2 (germline): SGHAT, FQNNGV. Trimming at V came to 8 bases and at J to 6 bases, leaving 13 bases not matched to a gene. The CDR3 loop spans 14 amino acids.

V usage is TRBV5-6 and J usage is TRBJ2-6, with 7 bases that match TRBD1. The germline V gene has CDR1 SGHDT and CDR2 YYEEEE. The trim removed 4 bases at V and 4 bases at J, leaving 8 bases unmatched. This CDR3 is built from 16 residues. CDR3: CASSTDRESGANVLTF. DNA for the CDR3: TGTGCCAGCAGCACCGACAGGGAATCCGGGGCCAACGTCCTGACTTTC.

The chain is built from TRBV5-4 and TRBJ1-1, with a possible D match to TRBD1 (5 bases). CDR1 is SGHNT, CDR2 YYREEE, per germline (reference sequence). Trimming left V 0 bases short and J 4 bases short, with 13 bases between. The length of the CDR3 is 15 residues. The CDR3 nucleotides are TGTGCCAGCAGCTTGGCCGTTCGGGGGAGCACTGAAGCTTTCTTT. This codes for CASSLAVRGSTEAFF.

The CDR3 protein is CASSFQTTDTQYF. The DNA of the CDR3 is TGTGCCAGCAGCTTCCAAACCACAGATACGCAGTATTTT. The genes are TRBV7-2 and TRBJ2-3, with D unclear. The CDR3 totals 13 residues. Germline loops: CDR1 SGHTA, CDR2 FQGNSA. Trimming took 3 bases from V and 2 from J, leaving 6 bases between them.

The gene calls are TRBV18 and TRBJ2-7; TRBD1 matches 7 bases. Trimming cost V 4 bases and J 6 bases; bases outside gene matches: 6. This CDR3 spans 13 amino acids. Germline V lookup: CDR1 KGHSH, CDR2 LQKENI. CDR3 in DNA: TGTGCCAGCTCACGGGACACAGGGGTCGAGCAGTACTTC. Protein sequence: CASSRDTGVEQYF. Combining the CDR3 with reference TRBV18 and TRBJ2-7 gives the whole variable domain NAGVMQNPRHLVRRRGQEARLRCSPMKGHSHVYWYRQLPEEGLKFMVYLQKENIIDESGMPKERFSAEFPKEGPSILRIQQVVRGDSAAYFCASSRDTGVEQYFGPGTRLTVT.

This clone was observed once. The chain uses TRBV7-2 and TRBJ2-7, with a possible D match to TRBD2 (6 bases). Germline CDR1 reads SGHTA; CDR2 reads FQGNSA. CDR3 size: 15 residues. V shed 6 bases and J shed 2 bases, with 17 bases lying between them. The CDR3 DNA follows: TGTGCCAGCAGTCTCAACCCCCCGGGAGCCTACGAGCAGTACTTC. It encodes CASSLNPPGAYEQYF.

The chain joins TRBV28 to TRBJ1-5; D gene ambiguous. This CDR3 is 15 amino acids long. The germline gives CDR1 MDHEN, CDR2 SYDVKM. V was trimmed by 2 bases and J by 7 bases, leaving 15 bases between them. CDR3 sequence: CASSLGAPRGQPQHF. In DNA form, the CDR3 reads TGTGCCAGCAGTTTAGGTGCCCCCAGAGGGCAGCCCCAGCATTTT.

This chain links TRBV7-9 with TRBJ2-4; D ambiguous. Looked up from germline, CDR1 is SEHNR and CDR2 is FQNEAQ (reference sequence). CDR3 length equals 14 residues. Trimming removed 1 base at V and 0 bases at J, with 4 bases between. CDR3 coding DNA: TGTGCCAGCAGCTTAGGGACAGCCAAAAACATTCAGTACTTC. Protein product: CASSLGTAKNIQYF.

This sequence joins TRBV19 and TRBJ2-3; TRBD1 is a possible D gene (6 bases). The ends were cut back, 7 bases at V and 5 bases at J, with 16 bases in the middle. The CDR3 sequence is 14 residues long. The germline V gene has CDR1 LNHDA and CDR2 SQIVND (reference sequence). This CDR3 is CASKRTAEGDTQYF. In nucleotides, the CDR3 is TGTGCCAGTAAAAGGACAGCCGAAGGAGATACGCAGTATTTT. Full variable domain (missing parts from reference TRBV19 and TRBJ2-3): DGGITQSPKYLFRKEGQNVTLSCEQNLNHDAMYWYRQDPGQGLRLIYYSQIVNDFQKGDIAEGYSVSREKKESFPLTVTSAQKNPTAFYLCASKRTAEGDTQYFGPGTRLTVL.

CDR3 amino acids: CASSPPGLDEQYF. In nucleotides, the CDR3 is TGTGCCAGCTCACCACCGGGGTTAGACGAGCAGTACTTC. The rearrangement links TRBV18 to TRBJ2-7; no reliable D call. Between the trimmed V and J ends, which lost 0 bases and 5 bases, there was a span of 8 bases. CDR1 is KGHSH, CDR2 LQKENI, per germline. The CDR3 runs to 13 residues.